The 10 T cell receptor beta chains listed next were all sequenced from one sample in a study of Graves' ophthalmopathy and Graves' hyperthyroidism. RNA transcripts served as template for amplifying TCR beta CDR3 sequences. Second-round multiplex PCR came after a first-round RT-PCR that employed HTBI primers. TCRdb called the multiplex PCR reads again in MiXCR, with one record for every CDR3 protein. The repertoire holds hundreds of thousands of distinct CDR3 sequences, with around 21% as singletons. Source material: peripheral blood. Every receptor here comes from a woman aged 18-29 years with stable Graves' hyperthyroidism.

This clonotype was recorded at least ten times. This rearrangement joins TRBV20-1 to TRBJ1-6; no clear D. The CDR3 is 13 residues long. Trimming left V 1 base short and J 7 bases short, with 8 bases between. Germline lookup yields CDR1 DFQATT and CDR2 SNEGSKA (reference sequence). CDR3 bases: TGCAGTGCTAGAGGGGTGAGGAATTCACCCCTCCACTTT. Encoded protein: CSARGVRNSPLHF.

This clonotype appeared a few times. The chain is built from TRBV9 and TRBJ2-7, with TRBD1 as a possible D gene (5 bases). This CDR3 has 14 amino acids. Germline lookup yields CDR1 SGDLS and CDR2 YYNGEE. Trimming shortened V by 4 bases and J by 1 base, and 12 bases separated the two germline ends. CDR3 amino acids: CASSPVGASYEQYF. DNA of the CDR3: TGTGCCAGCAGCCCCGTAGGGGCGTCCTACGAGCAGTACTTC.

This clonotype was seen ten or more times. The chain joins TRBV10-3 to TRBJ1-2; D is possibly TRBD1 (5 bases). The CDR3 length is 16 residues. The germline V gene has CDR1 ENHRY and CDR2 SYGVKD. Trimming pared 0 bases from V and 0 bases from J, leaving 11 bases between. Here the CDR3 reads CAISESVQVTNYGYTF. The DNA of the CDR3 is TGTGCCATCAGTGAGTCGGTACAGGTTACTAACTATGGCTACACCTTC.

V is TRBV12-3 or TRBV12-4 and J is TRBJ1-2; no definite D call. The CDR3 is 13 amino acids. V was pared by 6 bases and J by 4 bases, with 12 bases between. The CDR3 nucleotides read TGTGCCAGCAGCTCCCGACCGGTCTATGGCTACACCTTC. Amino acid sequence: CASSSRPVYGYTF.

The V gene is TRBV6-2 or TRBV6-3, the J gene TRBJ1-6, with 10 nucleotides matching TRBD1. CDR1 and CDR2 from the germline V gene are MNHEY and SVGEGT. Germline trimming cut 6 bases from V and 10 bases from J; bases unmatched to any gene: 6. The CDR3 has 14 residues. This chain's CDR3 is CASSTGTGVSPLHF. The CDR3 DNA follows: TGTGCCAGCAGCACCGGGACAGGGGTATCACCCCTCCACTTT.

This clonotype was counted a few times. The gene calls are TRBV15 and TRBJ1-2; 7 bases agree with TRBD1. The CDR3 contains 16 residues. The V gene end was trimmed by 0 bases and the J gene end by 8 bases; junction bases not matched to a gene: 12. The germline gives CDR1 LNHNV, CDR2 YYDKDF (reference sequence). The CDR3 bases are TGTGCCACCAGCAGAGACTCCCTGGACAGGTCCGGGGGCTACACCTTC. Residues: CATSRDSLDRSGGYTF.

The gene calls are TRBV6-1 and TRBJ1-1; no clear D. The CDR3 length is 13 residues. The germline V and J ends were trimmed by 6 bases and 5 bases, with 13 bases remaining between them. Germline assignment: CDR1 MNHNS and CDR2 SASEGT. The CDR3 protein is CASSQFRKTEAFF. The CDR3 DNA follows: TGTGCCAGCAGCCAGTTCCGGAAAACTGAAGCTTTCTTT.

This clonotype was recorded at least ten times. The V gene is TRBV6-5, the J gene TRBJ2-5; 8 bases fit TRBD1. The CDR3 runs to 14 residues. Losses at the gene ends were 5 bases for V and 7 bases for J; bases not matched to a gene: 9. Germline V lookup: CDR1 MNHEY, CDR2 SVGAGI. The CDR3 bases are TGTGCCAGCAGTACGGTGGACAGGGCGGGGACCCAGTACTTC. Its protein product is CASSTVDRAGTQYF.

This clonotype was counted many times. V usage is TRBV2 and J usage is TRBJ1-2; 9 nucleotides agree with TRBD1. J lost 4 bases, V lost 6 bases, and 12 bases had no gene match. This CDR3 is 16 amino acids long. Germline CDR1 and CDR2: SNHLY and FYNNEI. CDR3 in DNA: TGTGCCAGCAGCGATGCAGGGACAGGGAGGCGCTATGGCTACACCTTC. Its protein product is CASSDAGTGRRYGYTF.

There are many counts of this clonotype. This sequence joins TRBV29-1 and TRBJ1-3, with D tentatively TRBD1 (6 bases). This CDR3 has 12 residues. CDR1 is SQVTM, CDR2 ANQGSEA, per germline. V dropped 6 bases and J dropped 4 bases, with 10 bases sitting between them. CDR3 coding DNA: TGCAGCGTCACAGGGTTAGGAAACACCATATATTTT. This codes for CSVTGLGNTIYF.